The 2 T cell receptor beta chains reported below all come from one sample, sequenced in a study of T-cell memory formation after mild COVID-19. A single record per CDR3 protein comes from TCRdb applying MiXCR to the 5' RACE reads. In the table there are a few hundred thousand distinct CDR3 sequences, around 16% of which are singletons. Material for sequencing was PBMCs or a T cell subset sorted from them (not recorded which). The origin of the receptors is a man younger than 30 who had mild COVID-19 (a few samples of this study predate the infection). Cell type and time point are not known.

This clonotype was seen a few times. The chain has TRBV3-1 and TRBJ2-7, with no clear D. The CDR3 covers 13 residues. V dropped 0 bases and J dropped 7 bases, with 10 bases sitting between them. Germline lookup yields CDR1 LGHDT and CDR2 YNNKEL (reference sequence). The CDR3 region has the DNA TGTGCCAGCAGCCAAGAGTATCGTGGGGAGCAGTACGTC. Translating gives CASSQEYRGEQYV.

This clonotype was seen more than once but under ten times. CDR3 protein: CSARGQGVTYEQYF. The CDR3 DNA follows: TGCAGCGCCCGTGGGCAGGGGGTGACCTACGAGCAGTACTTC. The J gene is TRBJ2-7, the V gene TRBV29-1; 7 bases line up with TRBD1. Germline V gene lookup returns CDR1 SQVTM and CDR2 ANQGSEA. V shed 7 bases and J 2 bases; nucleotides not matched to a gene: 11. The CDR3 spans 14 residues.